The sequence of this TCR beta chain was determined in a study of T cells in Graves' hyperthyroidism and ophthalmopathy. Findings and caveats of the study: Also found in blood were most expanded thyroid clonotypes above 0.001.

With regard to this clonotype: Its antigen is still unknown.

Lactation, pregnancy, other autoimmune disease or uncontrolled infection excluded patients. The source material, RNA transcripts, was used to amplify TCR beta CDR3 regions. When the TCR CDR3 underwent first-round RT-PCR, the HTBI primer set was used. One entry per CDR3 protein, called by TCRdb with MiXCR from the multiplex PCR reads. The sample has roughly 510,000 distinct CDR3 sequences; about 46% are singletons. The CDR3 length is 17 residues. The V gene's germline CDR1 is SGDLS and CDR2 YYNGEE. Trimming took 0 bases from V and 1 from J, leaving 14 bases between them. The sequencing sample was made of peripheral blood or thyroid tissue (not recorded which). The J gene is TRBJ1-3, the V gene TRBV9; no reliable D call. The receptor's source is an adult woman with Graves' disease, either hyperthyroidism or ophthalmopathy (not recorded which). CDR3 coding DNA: TGTGCCAGCAGCGTAGATCCAAAGGCCAGTTCTGGAAACACCATATATTTT. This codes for CASSVDPKASSGNTIYF.